Listed below are T cell receptor beta chains from one sample, sequenced in a study of shared clonotypes between healthy human individuals. Measured with immunoSEQ multiplex PCR; TCRdb has only the in-frame clones, and not every one. The sample holds nearly 2 million clones, about 95% seen once. Sequencing used naive CD8+ T cells sorted from blood. These receptors were obtained from a man aged 18 to 29 in good health. Each CDR3 is given with its conserved first and last residue. The D gene is left open where the match is weak. Rows give clone size only sometimes, using once, few, many, or a class for an expanded clone.

v_gene	j_gene	abundance	d_gene	CDR3nt	CDR3aa
TRBV4-2	TRBJ2-7	-	-	TGTGCCAGCAGCCTACGGGACCTGAGCTCCTACGAGCAGTACTTC	CASSLRDLSSYEQYF
TRBV27	TRBJ2-3	-	TRBD2	TGTGCCAGCAGTTTAGTTCCCCAGCGGGAGTATTGGACAGATACGCAGTATTTT	CASSLVPQREYWTDTQYF
TRBV29-1	TRBJ2-3	-	TRBD2	TGCAGCGTCGTAGCGGGGGGGTGGAGAGTCACAGATACGCAGTATTTT	CSVVAGGWRVTDTQYF
TRBV30	TRBJ2-1	-	-	TGTGCCTGGAGTGTACTGGGCTACAATGAGCAGTTCTTC	CAWSVLGYNEQFF
TRBV2	TRBJ2-7	-	TRBD2	TGTGCCAGCAGGGCGACTAGCGGGGCCAGCTCCTACGAGCAGTACTTC	CASRATSGASSYEQYF
TRBV11-2	TRBJ1-2	-	TRBD1	TGTGCCAGCACCCGGGGGGGGACAGGGGATGGCTACACCTTC	CASTRGGTGDGYTF
TRBV2	TRBJ2-3	-	-	TGTGCCAGCAGTGAAGGTAGCGTGAGCACAGATACGCAGTATTTT	CASSEGSVSTDTQYF
TRBV5-6	TRBJ2-7	-	-	TGTGCCAGCAGCTCCGGAGAGGGGACCTACGAGCAGTACTTC	CASSSGEGTYEQYF
TRBV7-9	TRBJ2-7	-	TRBD1	TGTGCCAGCAGCCAGATGACAGGGGTCGACGAGCAGTACTTC	CASSQMTGVDEQYF
TRBV5-1	TRBJ2-7	-	-	TGCGCCAGCAGCTGGGGGGAGTTTTACGAGCAGTACTTC	CASSWGEFYEQYF
TRBV19	TRBJ1-2	once	-	TGTGCCAGTAGTATTTATTGGAGCTTGGGTGACTTAAACTATGGCTACACCTTC	CASSIYWSLGDLNYGYTF
TRBV5-3	TRBJ1-5	-	-	TGTGCCGCCCGGAGGAGAAGCAATCAGCCCCAGCATTTT	CAARRRSNQPQHF
TRBV19	TRBJ1-5	-	-	TGTGCCAGTAGTATAGATCTTGAAGATCAGCCCCAGCATTTT	CASSIDLEDQPQHF
TRBV28	TRBJ1-4	-	-	TGTGCCAGCACCATTGAGGGGGGACTTAAACTGTTTTTT	CASTIEGGLKLFF
TRBV7-9	TRBJ2-5	-	TRBD2	TGTGCCAGCAGCGGGTCGACTAGCGCTCAAGAGACCCAGTACTTC	CASSGSTSAQETQYF
TRBV18	TRBJ2-7	-	TRBD1	TGTGCCAGCTCACCCGGACAGGGGTTCGAGCAGTACTTC	CASSPGQGFEQYF
TRBV7-6	TRBJ2-7	-	TRBD2	TGTGCCAGCAGCCTTGCGGGGGGACTGGTCTACGAGCAGTACTTC	CASSLAGGLVYEQYF
TRBV4-2	TRBJ2-2	-	-	TGTGCCAGCAGCCAAGAAAGCTCGTGGGCCGGGGAGCTGTTTTTT	CASSQESSWAGELFF
TRBV11-3	TRBJ1-1	-	-	TGTGCCAGCAGCTTAGGCAGGGCAGGCGAAGCTTTCTTT	CASSLGRAGEAFF
TRBV5-5	TRBJ1-6	-	-	TGTGCCAGCAGCTTCTGGGGGGACTATAATTCACCCCTCCACTTT	CASSFWGDYNSPLHF
TRBV5-6	TRBJ2-2	-	TRBD2	TGTGCCAGCAGCTTGTTAACGGGAGGGGTAACCGGGGAGCTGTTTTTT	CASSLLTGGVTGELFF
TRBV5-6	TRBJ2-7	once	-	TGTGCCAGCAGCCCCACCTGGGGGAGCTACGAGCAGTACTTC	CASSPTWGSYEQYF
TRBV27	TRBJ2-2	-	TRBD2	TGTGCCAGCAGTTCGGGAGGAAACACCGGGGAGCTGTTTTTT	CASSSGGNTGELFF
TRBV4-3	TRBJ1-1	-	-	TGCGCCAGCAGCCAAGAATGGGGGCTCGACACTGAAGCTTTCTTT	CASSQEWGLDTEAFF
TRBV30	TRBJ1-5	-	-	TGTGCCTGGAGCAAATGGCAGGAGAATCAGCCCCAGCATTTT	CAWSKWQENQPQHF
TRBV6-5	TRBJ1-2	once	TRBD1	TGTGCCAGCAGAGCTGGGACAGGCTTCTATGGCTACACCTTC	CASRAGTGFYGYTF
TRBV4-3	TRBJ2-3	-	TRBD2	TGCGCCAGCAGCCCTGGGGGGGGTACAGATACGCAGTATTTT	CASSPGGGTDTQYF
TRBV27	TRBJ2-7	-	-	TGTGCCAGCAGTCCACTACTCTCCTACGAGCAGTACTTC	CASSPLLSYEQYF
TRBV7-9	TRBJ1-6	-	-	TGTGCCAGCACCAAAGACGCCTCACCCCTCCACTTT	CASTKDASPLHF
TRBV4-1	TRBJ2-7	-	TRBD2	TGCGCCAGCAGCCCTGGGACTAGCGGCTCCTACGAGCAGTACTTC	CASSPGTSGSYEQYF
TRBV27	TRBJ2-1	-	TRBD2	TGTGCCAGCAGTCCACTCCTAGCGGGTGAGCAGTTCTTC	CASSPLLAGEQFF
TRBV7-3	TRBJ2-7	-	-	TGTGCCAGCAGCTTAAACACCTACGAGCAGTACTTC	CASSLNTYEQYF
TRBV30	TRBJ2-2	-	TRBD2	TGTGCCTGGACGCGGGGAGCGGGGGCCGGGGAGCTGTTTTTT	CAWTRGAGAGELFF
TRBV5-6	TRBJ1-1	-	-	TGTGCCAGCAGCTCGGACAGCATGAACACTGAAGCTTTCTTT	CASSSDSMNTEAFF
TRBV27	TRBJ2-7	-	-	TGTGCCAGCAGAATAGCACAGGGATGGGACGAGCAGTACTTC	CASRIAQGWDEQYF
TRBV2	TRBJ2-7	-	TRBD2	TGTGCCAGCAGTGCGTTTGCTAGCGGGGGGGCAAATCTCTACGAGCAGTACTTC	CASSAFASGGANLYEQYF
TRBV25-1	TRBJ2-7	-	-	TGTGCCAGCAGTGATTGGGGCTACGAGCAGTACTTC	CASSDWGYEQYF
TRBV4-1	TRBJ1-1	-	-	TGCGCCAGCAGCCAAGAACAGGGAACGGAGGCTTTCTTT	CASSQEQGTEAFF
TRBV7-8	TRBJ2-1	-	TRBD2	TGTGCCAGCAGCCCCCTCGGAGCGGGGGCTCGGGATGAGCAGTTCTTC	CASSPLGAGARDEQFF
TRBV6-5	TRBJ2-7	-	TRBD1	TGTGCCAGCAGTGTTTCCGGGACAGGGGTCCACGAGCAGTACTTC	CASSVSGTGVHEQYF
TRBV11-2	TRBJ2-3	-	-	TGTGCCAGCAGCTCTTCAGGGGGTTTCGGGAGCGGTACGCAGTATTTT	CASSSSGGFGSGTQYF
TRBV6-5	TRBJ1-1	-	-	TGTGCCAGCAGATCCCTCGACAGGATGAACACTGAAGCTTTCTTT	CASRSLDRMNTEAFF
TRBV21-1	TRBJ2-7	-	-	TGTGCCAGCAGCCTCAGCCCGGGACAGGGATCCTACGAGCAGTACTTC	CASSLSPGQGSYEQYF
TRBV5-6	TRBJ1-1	-	-	TGTGCCAGCAGACCCGGCTGGGGATCGGTTACTGAAGCTTTCTTT	CASRPGWGSVTEAFF
TRBV6-6	TRBJ2-7	-	TRBD1	TGTGCCAGCATGGACAGGGGGTCTTCCTACGAGCAGTACTTC	CASMDRGSSYEQYF
TRBV11-2	TRBJ2-3	-	TRBD2	TGTGCCAGCAGCACCCTAGCGGGGGGGATCACAGATACGCAGTATTTT	CASSTLAGGITDTQYF
TRBV6-1	TRBJ1-1	-	-	TGTGCCAGCAGTGTCCGGGACAAGAACACTGAAGCTTTCTTT	CASSVRDKNTEAFF
TRBV27	TRBJ1-1	few	-	TGTGCCAGCAGTTTAACAACAACCACTGAAGCTTTCTTT	CASSLTTTTEAFF
TRBV5-6	TRBJ2-1	-	-	TGTGCCAGCAGCTTGGCCCTGGACTTCGCGTACAATGAGCAGTTCTTC	CASSLALDFAYNEQFF
TRBV5-5	TRBJ2-5	-	-	TGTGCCAGCAGCCTGGCAGGGTTTGTGATCGAAGAGACCCAGTACTTC	CASSLAGFVIEETQYF
TRBV29-1	TRBJ2-7	-	-	TGCAGCGTTGAAGTCACAGGGTCAGGTTACGAGCAGTACTTC	CSVEVTGSGYEQYF